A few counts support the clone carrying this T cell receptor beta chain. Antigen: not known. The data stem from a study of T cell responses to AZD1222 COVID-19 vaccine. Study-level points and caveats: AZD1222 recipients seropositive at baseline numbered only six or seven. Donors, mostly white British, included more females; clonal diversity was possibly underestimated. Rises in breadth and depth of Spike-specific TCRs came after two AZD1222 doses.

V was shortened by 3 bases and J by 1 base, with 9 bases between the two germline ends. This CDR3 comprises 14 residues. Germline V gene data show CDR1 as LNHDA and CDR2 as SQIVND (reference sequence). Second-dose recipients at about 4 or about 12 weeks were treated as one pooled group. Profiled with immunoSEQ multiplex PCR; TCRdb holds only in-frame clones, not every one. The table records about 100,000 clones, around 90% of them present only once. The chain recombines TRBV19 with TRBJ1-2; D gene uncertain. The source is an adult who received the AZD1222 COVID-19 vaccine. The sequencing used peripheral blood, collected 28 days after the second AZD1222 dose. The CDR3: CASSITRVNYGYTF. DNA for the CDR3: TGTGCCAGTAGTATCACTAGGGTTAACTATGGCTACACCTTC.